Listed here is a single T cell receptor (beta chain). The data originate from a study of blood T cell repertoires in COVID-19. Across the whole study: Researchers got acute and convalescent COVID-19 samples from the United States, Italy and Spain.

CDR3 size: 16 residues. Germline V gives CDR1 LNHDA, CDR2 SQIVND (reference sequence). The J segment lost 0 bases and the V segment lost 1 base, leaving 3 bases of the junction unmatched. The assay was immunoSEQ multiplex PCR, and TCRdb's table has in-frame clones only and misses some. Here the sample spans more than 140,000 clones, about 86% being singletons. The clonotype originates from a woman aged 55-69 years with acute or convalescent COVID-19. Input material: peripheral blood. The V and J genes are TRBV19 and TRBJ2-5, with 9 bases lining up with TRBD1. The CDR3 DNA reads TGTGCCAGTAGTATAGGGGGGACAGGGAACCAAGAGACCCAGTACTTC. Its translation is CASSIGGTGNQETQYF.